A selection of T cell receptor beta chains follows, all from one sample in a study of control samples from healthy donors and cancer patients. TCRdb's copy holds only in-frame clones and misses some; the assay was immunoSEQ multiplex PCR. The sample has about 160,000 clones; 94% are singletons. The sequenced sample consisted of blood. The receptors come from a woman between 40 and 50 years old in good health. Each CDR3 is given with its conserved first and last residue. A D gene is named only where the DNA matches it firmly. Rows give clone size only sometimes, using once, few, many, or a class for an expanded clone.

d_gene	v_gene	len	j_gene	abundance	CDR3aa
TRBD1	TRBV18	15	TRBJ1-1	.	CASSHGTGDGTEAFF
.	TRBV6-5	13	TRBJ1-4	.	CASSYSPDEKLFF
.	TRBV3-1/TRBV3-2	14	TRBJ2-4	.	CASSQSWSKNIQYF
.	TRBV5-6	14	TRBJ1-1	.	CASSLSPGNTEAFF
.	TRBV12-3/TRBV12-4	12	TRBJ1-2	once	CASANPGYGYTF
TRBD1	TRBV5-1	17	TRBJ1-1	.	CASSNLRDSLMNTEAFF
.	TRBV10-1	13	TRBJ1-1	.	CASSAGLNTEAFF
.	TRBV2	14	TRBJ1-6	.	CASNRQSYNSPLHF
TRBD1	TRBV6-2/TRBV6-3	15	TRBJ1-5	.	CASSYGQGFRQPQHF
.	TRBV5-8	15	TRBJ2-2	.	CASSLGTSRVGELFF
TRBD2	TRBV2	16	TRBJ2-1	.	CASSVASGRARNEQFF
.	TRBV4-3	14	TRBJ2-7	.	CASSRTLGIYEQYF
.	TRBV28	12	TRBJ1-6	.	CASWGAGSPLHF
.	TRBV2	15	TRBJ2-2	.	CASSQGRANTGELFF
.	TRBV19	13	TRBJ1-5	.	CASSRVHNQPQHF
.	TRBV6-5	15	TRBJ1-2	.	CASRGTGRANYGYTF
.	TRBV7-2	17	TRBJ1-3	.	CASSLGEWGFSGNTIYF
TRBD2	TRBV7-9	15	TRBJ2-7	.	CASSSTSGIHHEQYF
TRBD1	TRBV27	13	TRBJ2-5	.	CASSLNRGETQYF
.	TRBV10-3	13	TRBJ1-2	.	CAIRADGSYGYTF
.	TRBV7-2	14	TRBJ1-1	.	CASSLEGGNTEAFF
TRBD1	TRBV10-3	15	TRBJ1-2	.	CAIGQGLAANYGYTF